A selection of T cell receptor beta chains follows, all from one sample in a study of blood T cell repertoires in COVID-19. Some clones are missing from TCRdb's copy, which holds only in-frame ones; the method was immunoSEQ multiplex PCR. The table lists 350,000 or so clones, approximately 82% of them singletons. The source material was peripheral blood. The origin of the receptors is a man aged 25-45 years with active or convalescent COVID-19. CDR3s include the opening cysteine and the closing phenylalanine or tryptophan. D genes are given only for firm matches. A clone size is listed for some rows: how often the clone was seen (once, few, many), or a class if it is expanded.

clone_size: NA; d_call: NA; j_call: TRBJ2-2; v_call: TRBV20-1; cdr3_aa: CSASRRDFYTGELFF; cdr3_nt: TGCAGTGCTAGTCGGCGGGACTTTTACACCGGGGAGCTGTTTTTT
clone_size: NA; d_call: TRBD1; j_call: TRBJ1-2; v_call: TRBV10-3; cdr3_aa: CAISEDRENGYTF; cdr3_nt: TGTGCCATCAGTGAGGACAGGGAGAATGGCTACACCTTC
clone_size: few; d_call: NA; j_call: TRBJ1-4; v_call: TRBV19; cdr3_aa: CASSPSSATNEKLFF; cdr3_nt: TGTGCCAGTAGTCCCTCGTCTGCAACTAATGAAAAACTGTTTTTT
clone_size: NA; d_call: NA; j_call: TRBJ2-1; v_call: TRBV7-3; cdr3_aa: CASSFGSGVYNEQFF; cdr3_nt: TGTGCCAGCAGCTTCGGCAGCGGAGTTTACAATGAGCAGTTCTTC
clone_size: NA; d_call: NA; j_call: TRBJ2-1; v_call: TRBV19; cdr3_aa: CASRRADEQFF; cdr3_nt: TGTGCCAGTAGGCGGGCGGATGAGCAGTTCTTC
clone_size: NA; d_call: TRBD2; j_call: TRBJ2-4; v_call: TRBV5-6; cdr3_aa: CASSLVSGTLAKNIQYF; cdr3_nt: TGTGCCAGCAGCTTGGTTAGCGGGACCTTAGCCAAAAACATTCAGTACTTC
clone_size: NA; d_call: TRBD2; j_call: TRBJ2-5; v_call: TRBV7-2; cdr3_aa: CASSLRSGTRGETQYF; cdr3_nt: TGTGCCAGCAGCTTACGGAGCGGGACCCGGGGGGAGACCCAGTACTTC
clone_size: NA; d_call: NA; j_call: TRBJ2-1; v_call: TRBV19; cdr3_aa: CASSIAASSYNEQFF; cdr3_nt: TGTGCCAGTAGTATCGCGGCCAGCTCCTACAATGAGCAGTTCTTC
clone_size: NA; d_call: TRBD1; j_call: TRBJ2-7; v_call: TRBV20-1; cdr3_aa: CSASPPARAGGYEQYF; cdr3_nt: TGCAGTGCTAGTCCCCCCGCGCGGGCAGGGGGCTACGAGCAGTACTTC
clone_size: NA; d_call: TRBD1; j_call: TRBJ2-7; v_call: TRBV7-9; cdr3_aa: CASSSEDRGFSYEQYF; cdr3_nt: TGTGCCAGCAGCTCAGAGGACAGGGGTTTCTCCTACGAGCAGTACTTC
clone_size: NA; d_call: TRBD1; j_call: TRBJ2-1; v_call: TRBV28; cdr3_aa: CASSFRGTGGFRKQFF; cdr3_nt: TGTGCCAGCAGTTTCCGCGGGACAGGGGGCTTTCGTAAGCAGTTCTTC
clone_size: NA; d_call: NA; j_call: TRBJ1-3; v_call: TRBV3-1/TRBV3-2; cdr3_aa: CASSPRSLDVGNTIYF; cdr3_nt: TGTGCCAGCAGCCCTCGGAGCCTCGATGTGGGAAACACCATATATTTT
clone_size: NA; d_call: NA; j_call: TRBJ1-5; v_call: TRBV12-3/TRBV12-4; cdr3_aa: CASSLGSGQPQHF; cdr3_nt: TGTGCCAGCAGTTTAGGGAGCGGGCAGCCCCAGCATTTT
clone_size: NA; d_call: NA; j_call: TRBJ2-7; v_call: TRBV29-1; cdr3_aa: CSVGRATSYEQYF; cdr3_nt: TGCAGCGTTGGGCGGGCCACCTCCTACGAGCAGTACTTC
clone_size: NA; d_call: NA; j_call: TRBJ1-5; v_call: TRBV6-1; cdr3_aa: CASSEWATSYQHF; cdr3_nt: TGTGCCAGCAGTGAATGGGCCACCAGTTACCAGCATTTT
clone_size: NA; d_call: TRBD1; j_call: TRBJ1-2; v_call: TRBV29-1; cdr3_aa: CSAGTGAYGYTF; cdr3_nt: TGCAGCGCCGGGACAGGGGCCTATGGCTACACCTTC